The 27 T cell receptor beta chains below come from one sample, sequenced in a study of cytotoxic CD8 clonotypes in ibrutinib-treated CLL. Here immunoSEQ multiplex PCR was the method, and the copy in TCRdb shows in-frame clones only, minus some. In the table there are roughly 220,000 clones, just over 70% of which are singletons. This material consisted of PBMCs, taken after 12 months of ibrutinib treatment. The receptor set was obtained from a human donor with chronic lymphocytic leukemia.

This rearrangement joins TRBV7-2 to TRBJ1-2; TRBD1 matches at 8 bases. V lost 7 bases and J lost 4; bases outside the gene matches: 8. CDR3 size: 14 residues. CDR1 and CDR2 from the germline V gene are SGHTA and FQGNSA. CDR3 sequence (DNA): TGTGCCAGCACCGCGGACAGGGTCGGCTATGGCTACACCTTC. Its translation: CASTADRVGYGYTF.

This clone was picked up one time. The V call is TRBV6-1, the J call TRBJ1-5; a weak D match, TRBD1 (5 bases). V dropped 5 bases and J dropped 2 bases, with 13 bases sitting between them. From germline, CDR1 is MNHNS and CDR2 SASEGT. The CDR3 extends over 15 amino acids. The CDR3 loop reads CASSSRTGGNQPQHF. The CDR3 nucleotides are TGTGCCAGCAGTTCTAGAACAGGCGGCAATCAGCCCCAGCATTTT.

This clone has only one observation. The chain is built from TRBV28 and TRBJ1-2; D not certain. The germline V and J ends were trimmed by 4 bases and 5 bases, with 17 bases remaining between them. Germline CDR1 is MDHEN and CDR2 is SYDVKM. This CDR3 is 15 amino acids long. For the CDR3, the DNA is TGTGCCAGCAGTTCCCCGGGCACCTCCTGGTATGGCTACACCTTC. It yields the protein CASSSPGTSWYGYTF.

About this clone: A read error may produce the germline difference seen at one junction end. The chain has TRBV7-7 and TRBJ2-3; TRBD1 might be the D (7 bases). The CDR3 spans 15 residues. Germline V CDR1 and CDR2: SSHAT, FNYEAQ (reference sequence). CDR3 protein: CASSLGRGAADTQYF. The CDR3 DNA sequence: TGTGCTAGCAGCTTAGGCAGGGGGGCCGCAGATACGCAGTATTTT.

The V call is TRBV6-7, the J call TRBJ1-3; D is possibly TRBD1 (5 bases). TRBV6-7 carries the ORF label, with uncertain function. Trimming took off 4 bases at V and 5 bases at J, with 12 bases between the two ends. The CDR3 length is 14 residues. The CDR3 loop is CASSLRGTRNTIYF. The CDR3 DNA follows: TGTGCCAGCAGTTTACGGGGGACGAGAAACACCATATATTTT.

This clone was picked up a small number of times. The chain recombines TRBV7-3 with TRBJ2-2; D is ambiguous. Trimming took 4 bases from V and 5 from J, leaving 11 bases between them. The CDR3 spans 14 residues. From germline, CDR1 is SGHTA and CDR2 FQGTGA. DNA for the CDR3: TGTGCCAGCAGCTCGCCCGTAGGGACCGGGGAGCTGTTTTTT. Translated: CASSSPVGTGELFF. The variable domain in full, with the rest retrieved from reference TRBV7-3 and TRBJ2-2, is GAGVSQTPSNKVTEKGKYVELRCDPISGHTALYWYRQSLGQGPEFLIYFQGTGAADDSGLPNDRFFAVRPEGSVSTLKIQRTERGDSAVYLCASSSPVGTGELFFGEGSRLTVL.

V gene TRBV4-1 combines with J gene TRBJ1-5; no reliable D call. V lost 1 base and J lost 11, with 24 bases in between. Germline V lookup: CDR1 MGHRA, CDR2 YSYEKL. CDR3 length: 17 amino acids. The DNA of the CDR3 is TGCGCCAGCAGCCAAGTCCCGGTCTCATCTCCGGAAGGGACCCAGCATTTT. Amino acids: CASSQVPVSSPEGTQHF.

The chain is built from TRBV6-5 and TRBJ2-3; tentative D call: TRBD1 (5 bases). Between the trimmed V and J ends, which lost 6 bases and 7 bases, there was a span of 14 bases. Germline loops: CDR1 MNHEY, CDR2 SVGAGI. The CDR3 runs to 13 residues. The CDR3 spells CASSRQHLNTQYF. For the CDR3, the DNA is TGTGCCAGCAGCAGACAGCACTTGAATACGCAGTATTTT.

The genes are TRBV4-3 and TRBJ2-2, with D unresolved. Germline V gives CDR1 LGHNA, CDR2 YSLEER. The CDR3 is made up of 16 amino acids. V was trimmed by 1 base and J by 1 base, leaving 10 bases between them. This CDR3 reads CASSQGRILNTGELFF. DNA for the CDR3: TGCGCCAGCAGCCAAGGACGGATTTTGAACACCGGGGAGCTGTTTTTT.

This clone appeared once. V and J are TRBV27 and TRBJ2-7; 10 bases are a match to TRBD1. This CDR3 spans 15 amino acids. J gave up 0 bases and V 7 bases, and 6 bases lay outside the gene matches. The germline V gene encodes CDR1 MNHEY and CDR2 SMNVEV (reference sequence). CDR3 amino acids: CASTYWTGGSYEQYF. In DNA, the CDR3 is TGTGCCAGCACCTACTGGACAGGGGGCTCCTACGAGCAGTACTTC.

This clone appeared a few times. The chain carries TRBV5-1 and TRBJ2-1; 7 bases agree with TRBD1. The CDR3 has 14 residues. V dropped 4 bases and J dropped 5; count of bases not matched to a gene: 6. Germline CDR1 and CDR2: SGHRS and YFSETQ. Here the CDR3 DNA reads TGCGCCAGCAGCATAGGGGGCCTAGACAATGAGCAGTTCTTC. It encodes CASSIGGLDNEQFF.

The J gene is TRBJ2-5, the V gene TRBV18; D gene uncertain. The V end lost 1 base, the J end lost 2 bases, and 8 bases lay between the germline ends. Germline V gene lookup returns CDR1 KGHSH and CDR2 LQKENI. This CDR3 region has 14 residues. The DNA of the CDR3 is TGTGCCAGCTCACCACGGAATGGGCAAGAGACCCAGTACTTC. It codes for CASSPRNGQETQYF.

The V gene is TRBV7-3, the J gene TRBJ2-6; D remains ambiguous. The CDR3 is 13 residues long. The V gene's germline CDR1 is SGHTA and CDR2 FQGTGA. V dropped 5 bases and J dropped 1 base, with 3 bases sitting between them. The CDR3 sequence: CASSTSGANVLTF. CDR3 nucleotide sequence: TGTGCCAGCAGCACTTCTGGGGCCAACGTCCTGACTTTC.

The CDR3 protein is CASSYPGYYGYTF. CDR3 DNA sequence: TGTGCCAGCAGCTACCCGGGGTACTATGGCTACACCTTC. V usage is TRBV6-6 and J usage is TRBJ1-2; no clear D gene. V lost 6 bases, J lost 3 bases, and 11 bases lay in between. CDR1 and CDR2 (germline): MNHNY, SVGAGI (reference sequence). The CDR3 loop spans 13 amino acids.

This chain joins TRBV5-1 and TRBJ2-4; 7 bases fit TRBD1. Per germline, CDR1 SGHRS and CDR2 YFSETQ. The CDR3 extends over 17 amino acids. The J segment lost 0 bases and the V segment lost 4 bases, leaving 10 bases of the junction unmatched. Written as DNA, the CDR3 is TGCGCCAGCAGCCTAGGGACAGCTTCTCTAGCCAAAAACATTCAGTACTTC. Protein: CASSLGTASLAKNIQYF. Using reference TRBV5-1 and TRBJ2-4 for the parts outside the CDR3, the full variable domain is KAGVTQTPRYLIKTRGQQVTLSCSPISGHRSVSWYQQTPGQGLQFLFEYFSETQRNKGNFPGRFSGRQFSNSRSEMNVSTLELGDSALYLCASSLGTASLAKNIQYFGAGTRLSVL.

The chain recombines TRBV15 with TRBJ1-5; tentatively, D is TRBD1 (5 bases). The ends were cut back, 3 bases at V and 0 bases at J, with 9 bases in the middle. The length of the CDR3 is 15 residues. Germline V CDR1 and CDR2: LNHNV, YYDKDF (reference sequence). CDR3 amino acids: CATSSSRASNQPQHF. CDR3 DNA: TGTGCCACCAGCAGTTCCAGGGCTAGCAATCAGCCCCAGCATTTT.

V usage is TRBV9 and J usage is TRBJ2-5; D remains ambiguous. The V and J ends lost 3 bases and 5 bases respectively, with 8 bases between them. Looked up from germline, CDR1 is SGDLS and CDR2 is YYNGEE. CDR3 length: 12 residues. CDR3 bases: TGTGCCAGCAGCGGGGCTGGCGAGACCCAGTACTTC. Translating it yields CASSGAGETQYF.

This clone was detected only a few times. The genes are TRBV6-6 and TRBJ2-1; 9 nucleotides match TRBD1. Germline-derived CDR1 and CDR2 are MNHNY and SVGAGI (reference sequence). V lost 5 bases, J lost 3 bases, and 8 bases stayed unmatched. The CDR3 is made up of 16 amino acids. This chain's CDR3 is CASSGLQGANYNEQFF. In DNA form, the CDR3 reads TGTGCCAGCAGTGGCCTACAGGGGGCGAACTACAATGAGCAGTTCTTC.

The V gene is TRBV29-1, the J gene TRBJ1-2; D remains ambiguous. The germline V and J ends were trimmed by 7 bases and 2 bases, with 11 bases remaining between them. The CDR3 covers 12 residues. Germline V gene lookup returns CDR1 SQVTM and CDR2 ANQGSEA. The chain's CDR3 is CSASTVNYGYTF. DNA of the CDR3: TGCAGCGCTTCGACGGTAAACTATGGCTACACCTTC. The full variable domain, with the rest looked up from reference TRBV29-1 and TRBJ1-2, is SAVISQKPSRDICQRGTSLTIQCQVDSQVTMMFWYRQQPGQSLTLIATANQGSEATYESGFVIDKFPISRPNLTFSTLTVSNMSPEDSSIYLCSASTVNYGYTFGSGTRLTVV.

The chain combines TRBV9 with TRBJ2-2; 8 bases match TRBD2. The CDR3 runs 16 residues. V was clipped by 0 bases and J by 5 bases; unmatched bases: 6. Germline V gene data show CDR1 as SGDLS and CDR2 as YYNGEE. The CDR3 spells CASSVASGQGTGELFF. In DNA, the CDR3 is TGTGCCAGCAGCGTAGCTAGCGGGCAAGGGACCGGGGAGCTGTTTTTT.

This chain joins TRBV19 and TRBJ1-1; D is unresolved. The germline gives CDR1 LNHDA, CDR2 SQIVND (reference sequence). V lost 5 bases, J lost 6 bases, and 16 bases lay in between. The CDR3 is 14 amino acids. The CDR3 protein is CASSSPYPVPEAFF. The CDR3 DNA reads as TGTGCCAGTAGTTCCCCATATCCTGTCCCTGAAGCTTTCTTT.

This clone was seen only a few times. The V and J genes are TRBV19 and TRBJ2-7; D is perhaps TRBD1 (6 bases). The CDR3 is made up of 13 amino acids. In germline, CDR1 is LNHDA, CDR2 SQIVND (reference sequence). Trimming removed 3 bases from V and 6 bases from J, with 12 bases in between. The CDR3 nucleotides read TGTGCCAGTAGTATCTCCAGGGGTGGCGAGCAGTACTTC. Protein sequence: CASSISRGGEQYF.

The V call is TRBV28, the J call TRBJ1-5, with TRBD1 as a possible D gene (5 bases). V shed 4 bases and J shed 5 bases, with 18 bases lying between them. The V gene's germline CDR1 is MDHEN and CDR2 SYDVKM. CDR3 size: 16 residues. The CDR3 here is CASSWGLGRFDQPQHF. For the CDR3, the DNA is TGTGCCAGCAGTTGGGGCCTGGGGCGTTTCGATCAGCCCCAGCATTTT.

The chain couples TRBV11-3 to TRBJ2-1; 8 nucleotides match TRBD2. Unmatched junction bases numbered 4, after V lost 5 bases and J lost 1 base. CDR1 is SGHNT, CDR2 YENEEA, per germline. The CDR3 has 15 residues. The CDR3 nucleotides read TGTGCCAGCAGCCCGTTAGCGGGATCCTACAATGAGCAGTTCTTC. The encoded protein is CASSPLAGSYNEQFF.

This chain joins TRBV6-9 and TRBJ1-5; D gene ambiguous. Germline loops: CDR1 MNHGY, CDR2 SVAAGI. V was cut by 3 bases and J by 3 bases, with 6 bases left in between. The CDR3 covers 13 residues. This CDR3 reads CASSYSDNQPQHF. CDR3 nucleotides: TGTGCCAGCAGTTACTCGGACAATCAGCCCCAGCATTTT.

This clone was seen once. The V gene is TRBV6-1, the J gene TRBJ1-4; D unresolved. Trimming pared 4 bases from V and 4 bases from J, leaving 16 bases between. The length of the CDR3 is 16 residues. Germline values: CDR1 MNHNS, CDR2 SASEGT. The CDR3 is CASSGEGGSYNEKLFF. The CDR3 bases are TGTGCCAGCAGTGGAGAGGGCGGGAGCTATAATGAAAAACTGTTTTTT.

The chain carries TRBV6-4 and TRBJ1-1; 7 nucleotides agree with TRBD1. CDR1 is MRHNA and CDR2 is SNTAGT in the germline V gene. CDR3 length: 15 amino acids. The J segment lost 10 bases and the V segment lost 1 base, leaving 12 bases of the junction unmatched. The CDR3 DNA is TGTGCCAGCAGTGACTGTAAAGAGGGGGCGCCGACAGCTTTCTTT. Translated, it gives CASSDCKEGAPTAFF.